This TCR beta chain was recorded in a study of T cells in Graves' hyperthyroidism and ophthalmopathy. The V and J ends lost 3 bases and 10 bases, in that order; junction bases with no gene match: 9. This CDR3 is built from 14 residues. Germline V gene lookup returns CDR1 MDHEN and CDR2 SYDVKM. This clonotype was counted many times. Researchers amplified the TCR beta CDR3 regions from RNA transcripts. The HTBI primer set was used in a first-round RT-PCR of the TCR CDR3. TCRdb itself ran the multiplex PCR reads through MiXCR, one entry per CDR3 protein. Among 350,000 to 400,000 distinct CDR3 sequences listed, approximately 17% were seen once.

This TCR came from a man aged 18 to 35 with Graves' ophthalmopathy. Sequencing was performed on blood. This chain links TRBV28 with TRBJ2-1, with TRBD2 matching over 7 bases. In DNA, the CDR3 is TGTGCCAGCAGTTTGACTGGGCGGGGGTCGGAGCAGTTCTTC. As protein: CASSLTGRGSEQFF.